This TCR beta chain originates from a study of blood T cell repertoires in COVID-19. Study-level information: Sites across the United States, Italy and Spain contributed samples from acute and convalescent COVID-19.

V shed 5 bases and J shed 4 bases, with 12 bases lying between them. In germline, CDR1 is SNHLY, CDR2 FYNNEI. The CDR3 loop spans 14 amino acids. The assay was immunoSEQ multiplex PCR, and TCRdb's table has in-frame clones only and misses some. The table records 55,000 to 80,000 clones, 80% to 90% of them present only once. This clonotype was obtained from a middle-aged man with acute or convalescent COVID-19. The V call is TRBV2, the J call TRBJ1-3; no definite D call. Sequenced sample: peripheral blood. CDR3 DNA: TGTGCCAGCAGTTTCGCACAGTCCGGAAACACCATATATTTT. This gives the protein CASSFAQSGNTIYF. Using reference TRBV2 and TRBJ1-3 for the parts outside the CDR3, the full variable domain is EPEVTQTPSHQVTQMGQEVILRCVPISNHLYFYWYRQILGQKVEFLVSFYNNEISEKSEIFDDQFSVERPDGSNFTLKIRSTKLEDSAMYFCASSFAQSGNTIYFGEGSWLTVV.